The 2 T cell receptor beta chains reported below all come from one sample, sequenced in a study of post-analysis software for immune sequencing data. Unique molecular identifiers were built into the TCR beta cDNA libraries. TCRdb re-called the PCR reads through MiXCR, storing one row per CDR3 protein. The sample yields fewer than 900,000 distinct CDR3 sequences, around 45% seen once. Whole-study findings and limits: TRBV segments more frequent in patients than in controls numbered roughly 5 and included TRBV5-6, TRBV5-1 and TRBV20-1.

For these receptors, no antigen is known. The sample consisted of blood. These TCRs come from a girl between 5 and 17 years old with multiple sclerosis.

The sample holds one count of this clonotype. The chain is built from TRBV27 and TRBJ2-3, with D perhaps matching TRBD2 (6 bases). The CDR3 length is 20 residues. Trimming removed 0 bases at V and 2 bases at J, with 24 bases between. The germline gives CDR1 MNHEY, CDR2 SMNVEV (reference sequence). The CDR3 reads CASSLSGSGPIADPTDTQYF. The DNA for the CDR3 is TGTGCCAGCAGTTTATCAGGGTCGGGCCCCATAGCGGACCCCACAGATACGCAGTATTTT.

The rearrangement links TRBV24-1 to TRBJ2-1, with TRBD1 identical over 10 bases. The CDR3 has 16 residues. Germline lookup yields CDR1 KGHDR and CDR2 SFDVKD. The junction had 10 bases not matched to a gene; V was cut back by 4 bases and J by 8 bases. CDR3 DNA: TGTGCCACCAGTGACAGACAGGGGGCAGCTTCCCATGAGCAGTTCTTC. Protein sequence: CATSDRQGAASHEQFF.